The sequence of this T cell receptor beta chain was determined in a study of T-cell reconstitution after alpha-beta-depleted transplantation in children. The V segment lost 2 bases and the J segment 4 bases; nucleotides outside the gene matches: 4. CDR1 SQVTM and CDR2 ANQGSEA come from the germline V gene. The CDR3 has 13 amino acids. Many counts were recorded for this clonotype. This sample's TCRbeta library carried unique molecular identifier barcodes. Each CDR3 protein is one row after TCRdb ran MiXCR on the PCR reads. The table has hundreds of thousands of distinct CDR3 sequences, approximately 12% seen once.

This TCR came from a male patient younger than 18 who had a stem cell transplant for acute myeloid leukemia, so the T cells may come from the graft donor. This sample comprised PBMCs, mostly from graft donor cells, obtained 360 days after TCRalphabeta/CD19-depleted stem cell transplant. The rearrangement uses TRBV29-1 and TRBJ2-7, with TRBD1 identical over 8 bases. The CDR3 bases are TGCAGCGTTGAACAGGGGGCGTCGTACGAGCAGTACTTC. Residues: CSVEQGASYEQYF.